The subject of this entry is one TCR beta chain. The antigen remains undetermined. This entry comes from a study of cytomegalovirus exposure and HLA in healthy donors. Regarding the study as a whole: Data from an earlier analysis indicated that most TCR beta V segments were productive either about 87% or about 30% of the time.

In germline, CDR1 is SGHRS, CDR2 YFSETQ. V dropped 0 bases and J dropped 1; count of bases not matched to a gene: 4. The CDR3 is 18 amino acids. Primers: 60 Vbeta forward and 13 Jbeta reverse. Sequencing was performed with immunoSEQ multiplex PCR; in TCRdb, only in-frame clones are kept and a portion is missing. Of 200,000 to 250,000 clones listed, approximately 90% are singletons. The rearrangement joins TRBV5-1 to TRBJ2-3, with TRBD2 matching over 14 bases. This TCR was recovered from a woman aged 18-30 years in good health and CMV-seronegative. Sequenced material: PBMCs. The CDR3 DNA follows: TGCGCCAGCAGCTTGGCCGGACTAGCGGGAGGTGGCACAGATACGCAGTATTTT. It yields the protein CASSLAGLAGGGTDTQYF.